A selection of T cell receptor beta chains follows, all from one sample in a study of blood T cell repertoires in COVID-19. The method was immunoSEQ multiplex PCR; TCRdb's version includes in-frame clones alone and lacks a portion of them. The table records about 190,000 clones, approximately 84% of them present only once. Sequenced material: peripheral blood. The receptors come from a woman in her 70s with active or convalescent COVID-19. Both conserved end residues are part of each CDR3.

>TRBV5-1|TRBJ2-1
CASSLTLAGDRNEQFF
>TRBV4-1|TRBJ2-2
CASSQDGGSRRWTGELFF
>TRBV5-4|TRBJ1-2
CASSPRGIFVYGYTF
>TRBV28|TRBJ2-3
CASSYRDTQYF
>TRBV7-9|TRBJ1-5
CASSLSGTYQPQHF
>TRBV29-1|TRBJ1-5
CSVSSAANQPQHF
>TRBV11-2|TRBJ1-1
CASSLQVGRTEAFF
>TRBV4-1|TRBJ2-1
CASSQAPSGRSYNEQFF
>TRBV12-3/TRBV12-4|TRBJ1-5
CASSRKTGQPQHF
>TRBV10-1|TRBJ2-1
CASSESTPGLAGGPGRYEQFF
>TRBV7-9|TRBJ2-7
CASSTPKRDSRIEQYF
>TRBV9|TRBJ1-2
CASSASDTLGGYTF
>TRBV5-1|TRBJ2-2
CASSLGIAVNTGELFF
>TRBV4-1|TRBJ1-4
CASSHGTGEDEKLFF
>TRBV6-5|TRBJ1-1
CASRVQGNTEAFF
>TRBV3-1/TRBV3-2|TRBJ2-1
CASSHHGLAGVGGEQFF